Sequencing of this T cell receptor beta chain was carried out in a study of T cells after yellow fever vaccination. Study-wide results and caveats: Weaker in magnitude, the secondary response showed a faster peak on day 5 versus 15. Just a small share of clonotypes turned up in the CD4 compartment as well as the CD8 compartment. The presence of abundant clonotypes contaminating from the bulk population was possible in FACS-sorted repertoires.

This clonotype appeared a few times. Its antigen is still unknown. TCRdb re-called the 5' RACE reads with MiXCR, one entry per CDR3 protein. Of a few hundred thousand distinct CDR3 sequences detected, 3% to 4.5% appear once; the ten largest clones hold 20% to 25%. With V trimmed by 5 bases and J by 6 bases, 9 bases remained unmatched. The CDR3 length is 14 residues. CDR1 and CDR2 (germline): SNHLY, FYNNEI. The rearrangement joins TRBV2 to TRBJ2-7; 8 positions match TRBD2. This clonotype originated in a man aged 18 to 29 who received the YFV17D yellow fever vaccine. The source material was PBMCs, sampled 5 days after the yellow fever booster vaccination. In DNA, the CDR3 is TGTGCCAGCAGTTCGACTAGCGCCCGTCCCGAGCAGTACTTC. Encoded protein: CASSSTSARPEQYF. Based on the CDR3 plus reference TRBV2 and TRBJ2-7, the full variable domain is EPEVTQTPSHQVTQMGQEVILRCVPISNHLYFYWYRQILGQKVEFLVSFYNNEISEKSEIFDDQFSVERPDGSNFTLKIRSTKLEDSAMYFCASSSTSARPEQYFGPGTRLTVT.